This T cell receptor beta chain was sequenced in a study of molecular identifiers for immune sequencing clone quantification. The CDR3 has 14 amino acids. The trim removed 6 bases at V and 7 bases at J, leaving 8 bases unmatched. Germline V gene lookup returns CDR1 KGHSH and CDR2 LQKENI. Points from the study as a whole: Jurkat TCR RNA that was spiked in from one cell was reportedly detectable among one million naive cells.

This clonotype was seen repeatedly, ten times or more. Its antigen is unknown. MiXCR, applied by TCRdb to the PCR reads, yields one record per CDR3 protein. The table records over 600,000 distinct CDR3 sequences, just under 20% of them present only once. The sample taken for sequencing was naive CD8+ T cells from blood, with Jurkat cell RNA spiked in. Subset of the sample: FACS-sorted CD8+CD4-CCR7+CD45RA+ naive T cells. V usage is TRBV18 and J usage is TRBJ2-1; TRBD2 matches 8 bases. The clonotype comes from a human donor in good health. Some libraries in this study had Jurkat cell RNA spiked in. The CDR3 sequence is CASSPGGYQNEQFF. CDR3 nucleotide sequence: TGTGCCAGCTCCCCGGGGGGGTACCAGAATGAGCAGTTCTTC.